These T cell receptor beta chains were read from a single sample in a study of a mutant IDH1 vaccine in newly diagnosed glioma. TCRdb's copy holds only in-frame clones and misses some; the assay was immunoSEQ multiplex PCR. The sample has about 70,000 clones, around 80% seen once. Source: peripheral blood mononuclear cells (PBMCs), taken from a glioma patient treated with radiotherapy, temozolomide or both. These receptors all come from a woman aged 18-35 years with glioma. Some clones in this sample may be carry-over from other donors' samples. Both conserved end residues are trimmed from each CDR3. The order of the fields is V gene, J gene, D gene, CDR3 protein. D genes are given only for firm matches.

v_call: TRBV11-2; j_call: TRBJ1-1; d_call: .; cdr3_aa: ASSLTGGRNTEAF
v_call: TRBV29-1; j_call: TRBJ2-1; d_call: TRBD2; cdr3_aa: SVGLAGNNEQF
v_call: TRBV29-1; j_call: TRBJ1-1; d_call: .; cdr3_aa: SVERADTEAF
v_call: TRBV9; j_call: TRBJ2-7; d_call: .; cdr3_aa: ASSVGVALHYEQY
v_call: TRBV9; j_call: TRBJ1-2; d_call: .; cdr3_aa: ASSVGQGAPVGNGYT
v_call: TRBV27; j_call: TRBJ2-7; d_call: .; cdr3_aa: ASSPRNPDEQY
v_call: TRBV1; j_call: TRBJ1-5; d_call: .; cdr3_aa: TSSHRWGSTGNQPQH
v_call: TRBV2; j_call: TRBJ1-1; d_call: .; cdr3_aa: ASPLLDSTVNTEAF
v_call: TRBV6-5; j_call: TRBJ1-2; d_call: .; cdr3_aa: ASRSDGVVGGYT
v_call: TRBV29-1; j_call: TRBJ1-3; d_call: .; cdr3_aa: SVEVAGSGNTIY
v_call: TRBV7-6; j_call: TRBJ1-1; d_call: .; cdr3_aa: ASSPTANTEAF
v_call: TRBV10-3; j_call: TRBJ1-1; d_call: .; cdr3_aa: TISEPAGNTEAF
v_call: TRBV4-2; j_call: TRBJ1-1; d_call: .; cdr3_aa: ASSPGGRTEAF
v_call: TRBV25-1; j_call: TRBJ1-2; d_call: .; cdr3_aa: ASRGLRGGWVYGYT
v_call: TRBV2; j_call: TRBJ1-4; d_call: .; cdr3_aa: ASRVRDPSFSNEKLF
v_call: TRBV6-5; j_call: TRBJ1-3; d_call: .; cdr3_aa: ASSYSTGSGNTIY
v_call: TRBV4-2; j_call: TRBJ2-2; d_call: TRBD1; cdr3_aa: ASSHPGTGLSAGELF
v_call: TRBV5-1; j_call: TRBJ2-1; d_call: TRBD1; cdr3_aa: ASSLNGQDYNEQF
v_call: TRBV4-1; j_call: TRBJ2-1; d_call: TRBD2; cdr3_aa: ASSLATSGNYNEQF
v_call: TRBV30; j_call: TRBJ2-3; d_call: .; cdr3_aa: AWTPGLRGADTQY
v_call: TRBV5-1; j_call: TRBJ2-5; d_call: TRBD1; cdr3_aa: ASRGDREPQETQY
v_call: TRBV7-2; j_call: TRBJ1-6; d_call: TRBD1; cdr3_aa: ASSFQGALSPLH
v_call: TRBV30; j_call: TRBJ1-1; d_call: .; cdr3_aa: AWRTGPPNTEAF
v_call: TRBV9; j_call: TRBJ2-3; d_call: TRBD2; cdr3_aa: ASSPGLVPDTQY
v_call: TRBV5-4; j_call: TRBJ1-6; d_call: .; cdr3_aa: ASSLGGSSYNSPLH
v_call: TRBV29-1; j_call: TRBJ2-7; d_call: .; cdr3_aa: SVLTASSYEQY
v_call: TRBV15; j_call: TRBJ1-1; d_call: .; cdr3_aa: ATRIRGRANTEAF
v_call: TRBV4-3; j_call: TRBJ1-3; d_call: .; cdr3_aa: ASSQVVLSNSGNTIY
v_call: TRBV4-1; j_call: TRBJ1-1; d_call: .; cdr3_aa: ASSQGGGRDTEAF
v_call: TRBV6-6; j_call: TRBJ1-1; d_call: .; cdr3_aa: ASSATRANTEAF
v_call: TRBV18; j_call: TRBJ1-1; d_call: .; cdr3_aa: ASSLVNQAGDTEAF